Listed below are T cell receptor beta chains from one sample, sequenced in a study of T cell responses to AZD1222 COVID-19 vaccine. TCRdb's table, derived via immunoSEQ multiplex PCR, lists solely in-frame clones and lacks some. The profile shows roughly 80,000 clones, approximately 88% of them singletons. The source material was peripheral blood, sampled 28 days after the second AZD1222 dose. The receptors here all came from an adult who received the AZD1222 COVID-19 vaccine. Each CDR3 is given with its conserved first and last residue. D genes are given only for firm matches. Clone size is not always given. Where it is, it says once, few, many or a class for expanded clones.

CDR3 protein: CASSEPGRGWQPQHF
CDR3 DNA: TGTGCCAGCAGTGAACCGGGCAGGGGTTGGCAGCCCCAGCATTTT
D gene: -
J gene: TRBJ1-5
CDR3 length: 15
clone size: -
V gene: TRBV6-1

CDR3 protein: CATSGSSGANVLTF
CDR3 DNA: TGTGCCACCAGTGGCAGCTCTGGGGCCAACGTCCTGACTTTC
D gene: -
J gene: TRBJ2-6
CDR3 length: 14
clone size: few
V gene: TRBV24-1

CDR3 protein: CASADSSNQPQHF
CDR3 DNA: TGTGCCAGTGCCGACAGTAGCAATCAGCCCCAGCATTTT
D gene: -
J gene: TRBJ1-5
CDR3 length: 13
clone size: -
V gene: TRBV19

CDR3 protein: CASKIFPGGGELFF
CDR3 DNA: TGCGCCAGCAAAATTTTCCCGGGTGGCGGGGAGCTGTTTTTT
D gene: -
J gene: TRBJ2-2
CDR3 length: 14
clone size: -
V gene: TRBV5-1

CDR3 protein: CASNFGGANEKLFF
CDR3 DNA: TGTGCCAGCAACTTCGGGGGAGCTAATGAAAAACTGTTTTTT
D gene: -
J gene: TRBJ1-4
CDR3 length: 14
clone size: few
V gene: TRBV6-5

CDR3 protein: CASRAGHEQYF
CDR3 DNA: TGTGCCAGCAGAGCAGGTCACGAGCAGTACTTC
D gene: -
J gene: TRBJ2-7
CDR3 length: 11
clone size: -
V gene: TRBV28

CDR3 protein: CASSHRDRGVDEQFF
CDR3 DNA: TGCGCCAGCAGCCACCGGGACAGGGGGGTTGATGAGCAGTTCTTC
D gene: TRBD1
J gene: TRBJ2-1
CDR3 length: 15
clone size: once
V gene: TRBV10-1

CDR3 protein: CASSRGPLMNTEAFF
CDR3 DNA: TGTGCCAGCAGCCGGGGCCCCCTCATGAACACTGAAGCTTTCTTT
D gene: -
J gene: TRBJ1-1
CDR3 length: 15
clone size: -
V gene: TRBV2

CDR3 protein: CASSLRPNEQYF
CDR3 DNA: TGCGCCAGCAGCTTGAGGCCCAACGAGCAGTACTTC
D gene: -
J gene: TRBJ2-7
CDR3 length: 12
clone size: -
V gene: TRBV5-1

CDR3 protein: CASSWDSGGNTIYF
CDR3 DNA: TGTGCCAGCAGTTGGGACAGCGGTGGAAACACCATATATTTT
D gene: TRBD1
J gene: TRBJ1-3
CDR3 length: 14
clone size: -
V gene: TRBV2

CDR3 protein: CAWSPGLHEQYF
CDR3 DNA: TGTGCCTGGAGTCCCGGTCTCCACGAGCAGTACTTC
D gene: -
J gene: TRBJ2-7
CDR3 length: 12
clone size: once
V gene: TRBV30

CDR3 protein: CASSDAGRPQPQHF
CDR3 DNA: TGTGCCAGCAGCGACGCCGGGAGACCTCAGCCCCAGCATTTT
D gene: -
J gene: TRBJ1-5
CDR3 length: 14
clone size: -
V gene: TRBV6-2/TRBV6-3

CDR3 protein: CASSLQTNTEAFF
CDR3 DNA: TGTGCCAGCAGTCTCCAGACGAACACTGAAGCTTTCTTT
D gene: -
J gene: TRBJ1-1
CDR3 length: 13
clone size: -
V gene: TRBV12-3/TRBV12-4

CDR3 protein: CASSQSDRRYGYTF
CDR3 DNA: TGTGCCAGCAGCCAAAGCGACAGGAGGTATGGCTACACCTTC
D gene: -
J gene: TRBJ1-2
CDR3 length: 14
clone size: medium-sized
V gene: TRBV7-9

CDR3 protein: CASSLTSPDTQYF
CDR3 DNA: TGTGCCAGCAGTCTCACTAGCCCAGATACGCAGTATTTT
D gene: -
J gene: TRBJ2-3
CDR3 length: 13
clone size: few
V gene: TRBV12-3/TRBV12-4

CDR3 protein: CASSQMRTGSQYF
CDR3 DNA: TGTGCCAGCAGCCAGATGAGGACAGGATCTCAGTACTTC
D gene: TRBD1
J gene: TRBJ2-7
CDR3 length: 13
clone size: -
V gene: TRBV5-6

CDR3 protein: CASRSSALTNSPLHF
CDR3 DNA: TGTGCCAGCAGGTCTTCGGCCCTAACGAACTCACCCCTCCACTTT
D gene: -
J gene: TRBJ1-6
CDR3 length: 15
clone size: -
V gene: TRBV7-2

CDR3 protein: CASSPGQGWGGYTF
CDR3 DNA: TGTGCCAGCAGCCCAGGACAGGGTTGGGGTGGCTACACCTTC
D gene: TRBD1
J gene: TRBJ1-2
CDR3 length: 14
clone size: -
V gene: TRBV7-8

CDR3 protein: CASSRGTATSTDTQYF
CDR3 DNA: TGTGCCAGCAGTCGAGGGACCGCTACAAGCACAGATACGCAGTATTTT
D gene: -
J gene: TRBJ2-3
CDR3 length: 16
clone size: -
V gene: TRBV6-6

CDR3 protein: CASSPGFQGATSNQPQHF
CDR3 DNA: TGCGCCAGCAGCCCAGGGTTCCAGGGGGCGACTAGCAATCAGCCCCAGCATTTT
D gene: TRBD1
J gene: TRBJ1-5
CDR3 length: 18
clone size: -
V gene: TRBV4-1

CDR3 protein: CASRPGGGTEAFF
CDR3 DNA: TGTGCCAGCCGACCAGGGGGTGGCACTGAAGCTTTCTTT
D gene: TRBD1
J gene: TRBJ1-1
CDR3 length: 13
clone size: once
V gene: TRBV27

CDR3 protein: CASSVRSGQETQYF
CDR3 DNA: TGTGCCAGCAGCGTGAGGTCAGGTCAAGAGACCCAGTACTTC
D gene: -
J gene: TRBJ2-5
CDR3 length: 14
clone size: -
V gene: TRBV9

CDR3 protein: CASSLRSGGTTGELFF
CDR3 DNA: TGTGCCAGCAGCTTAAGAAGCGGGGGGACCACCGGGGAGCTGTTTTTT
D gene: TRBD2
J gene: TRBJ2-2
CDR3 length: 16
clone size: once
V gene: TRBV7-3

CDR3 protein: CASSIIAAYSNQPQHF
CDR3 DNA: TGTGCCAGTAGTATAATCGCAGCCTATAGCAATCAGCCCCAGCATTTT
D gene: -
J gene: TRBJ1-5
CDR3 length: 16
clone size: -
V gene: TRBV19

CDR3 protein: CASSPGGTGSLEQYF
CDR3 DNA: TGTGCCAGCAGCCCCGGCGGGACAGGGTCCCTGGAGCAGTACTTC
D gene: TRBD1
J gene: TRBJ2-7
CDR3 length: 15
clone size: -
V gene: TRBV7-3

CDR3 protein: CASSYSGQVLRGQYF
CDR3 DNA: TGTGCCAGCAGTTATTCCGGACAAGTCCTACGTGGGCAGTACTTC
D gene: -
J gene: TRBJ2-7
CDR3 length: 15
clone size: once
V gene: TRBV6-5